This passage covers 5 T cell receptor beta chains from one sample sequenced in a study of identical twins. Each CDR3 protein is one row after TCRdb ran MiXCR on the 5' RACE reads. This sample carries more than 650,000 distinct CDR3 sequences, 6% to 6.5% of them seen once, and the ten largest clones take around 2%. Sequencing used naive T cells sorted from blood. Every receptor here comes from a man between 18 and 29 years old in good health.

The gene calls are TRBV29-1 and TRBJ2-7; 9 positions agree with TRBD1. V gave up 6 bases and J gave up 6 bases; unmatched junction bases: 9. The CDR3 has 13 amino acids. Germline CDR1 and CDR2: SQVTM and ANQGSEA. CDR3 coding DNA: TGCAGCGTCGGGACAGGGAGTTTTCCCGAGCAGTACTTC. Its protein product is CSVGTGSFPEQYF.

The gene calls are TRBV11-2 and TRBJ2-3; TRBD2 agrees at 14 bases. Per the germline V gene, CDR1 is SGHAT and CDR2 is FQNNGV. Trimming removed 5 bases from V and 5 bases from J; junction bases left unmatched: 9. CDR3 length: 17 residues. CDR3 loop: CASSHRLAGGPIDTQYF. The CDR3 DNA reads TGTGCCAGCAGCCACCGACTAGCGGGAGGGCCGATAGATACGCAGTATTTT.

This clonotype was recorded a few times. The J gene is TRBJ2-2, the V gene TRBV7-9; D gene uncertain. The V gene's germline CDR1 is SEHNR and CDR2 FQNEAQ (reference sequence). Trimming left V 5 bases short and J 7 bases short, with 11 bases between. The CDR3 extends over 13 amino acids. The chain's CDR3 is CASSVTPGGELFF. The CDR3 nucleotides read TGTGCCAGCAGCGTGACCCCCGGCGGGGAGCTGTTTTTT.

This clonotype was detected a few times. This sequence joins TRBV25-1 and TRBJ2-7, with no clear D. V was clipped by 3 bases and J by 5 bases, with 11 bases between them. In germline, CDR1 is MGHDK, CDR2 SYGVNS. The CDR3 spans 13 residues. CDR3 coding DNA: TGTGCCAGCAGTGATGGGGTGATGGACGAGCAGTACTTC. This encodes CASSDGVMDEQYF.

This clonotype was detected a few times. This chain joins TRBV18 and TRBJ2-2; a possible D gene is TRBD1 (6 bases). Germline CDR1 reads KGHSH; CDR2 reads LQKENI. This CDR3 has 19 amino acids. Trimming stripped 3 bases from V and 8 bases from J, with 28 bases between. The DNA for the CDR3 is TGTGCCAGCTCACCTCCAATACCTGGACAGAGGGCCGGACTTGGGGAGCTGTTTTTT. Encoded protein: CASSPPIPGQRAGLGELFF.